Here is one TCR beta chain with its context. Its antigen remains unidentified. This entry comes from a study of T cells and copy number aberrations in small-cell lung cancer. Looked up from germline, CDR1 is MNHNS and CDR2 is SASEGT. The V and J ends lost 2 bases and 6 bases respectively, with 8 bases between them. CDR3 length: 12 amino acids. Donors had limited-stage small-cell lung cancer, resected between 2008 and 2020. No donor received preoperative chemotherapy or radiotherapy, or immunotherapy before or after surgery. Method: immunoSEQ multiplex PCR; TCRdb's copy keeps in-frame clones and lacks some. The table records several thousand clones, approximately 76% of them present only once. Whole-study results and caveats: Versus adjacent lung, tumor T-cell richness and clonality were lower; density nonsignificantly.

This sequence was found in a man aged 45 to 65 with small cell lung cancer. V is TRBV6-1 and J is TRBJ2-7; D is unclear. Sequences were obtained from tumor tissue. The DNA of the CDR3 is TGTGCCAGCAGTGAACTAACCGGCGAGCAGTACTTC. It specifies CASSELTGEQYF.